This TCR beta chain was retrieved from a study of blood T cell repertoires in COVID-19. Looking at the study overall: COVID-19 samples, acute and convalescent, were from the United States, Italy and Spain.

Methods used by the authors: The authors estimated nucleated cell counts from reference gene primer amplification. The data were produced by immunoSEQ multiplex PCR, yet TCRdb's version contains in-frame clones alone and is incomplete. Clone size and V and J calls were adopted from that table, with D and trimming inferred from the DNA. The sample records approximately 280,000 clones, roughly 90% being singletons. The CDR3 runs to 14 residues. Looked up from germline, CDR1 is SGHDT and CDR2 is YYEEEE. V gave up 0 bases and J gave up 8 bases, with 14 bases separating them. This TCR was recovered from a middle-aged man with acute or convalescent COVID-19. The rearrangement links TRBV5-6 to TRBJ1-2; D is possibly TRBD1 (5 bases). Sequenced: peripheral blood. The CDR3 is CASSLVGQGRGYTF. CDR3 DNA sequence: TGTGCCAGCAGCTTGGTCGGGCAGGGTCGGGGCTACACCTTC.